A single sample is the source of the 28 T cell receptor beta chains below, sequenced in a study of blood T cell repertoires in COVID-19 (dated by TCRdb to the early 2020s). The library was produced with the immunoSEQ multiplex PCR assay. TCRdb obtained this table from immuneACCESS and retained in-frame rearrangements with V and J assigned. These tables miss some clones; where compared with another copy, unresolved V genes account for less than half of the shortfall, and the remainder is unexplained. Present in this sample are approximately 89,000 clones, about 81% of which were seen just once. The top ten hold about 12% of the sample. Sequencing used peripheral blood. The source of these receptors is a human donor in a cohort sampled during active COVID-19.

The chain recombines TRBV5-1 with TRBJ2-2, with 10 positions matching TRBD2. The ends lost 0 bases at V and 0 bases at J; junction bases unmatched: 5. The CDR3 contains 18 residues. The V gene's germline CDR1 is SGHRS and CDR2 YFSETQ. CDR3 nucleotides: TGCGCCAGCAGCTTGGTGGCTAGCGGGGGTGCGAACACCGGGGAGCTGTTTTTT. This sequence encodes CASSLVASGGANTGELFF.

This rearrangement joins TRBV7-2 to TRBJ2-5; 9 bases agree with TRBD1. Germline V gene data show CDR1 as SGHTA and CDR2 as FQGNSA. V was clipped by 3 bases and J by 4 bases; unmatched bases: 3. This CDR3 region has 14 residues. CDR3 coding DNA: TGTGCCAGCAGCTTGCCGGGACAGGGAGAGACCCAGTACTTC. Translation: CASSLPGQGETQYF.

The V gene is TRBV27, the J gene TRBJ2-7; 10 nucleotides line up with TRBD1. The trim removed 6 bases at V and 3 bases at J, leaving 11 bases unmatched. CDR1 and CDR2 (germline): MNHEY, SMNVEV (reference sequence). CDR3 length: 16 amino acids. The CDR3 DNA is TGTGCCAGCAGGCTGGCCGGGACAGGGGCTCGCTACGAGCAGTACTTC. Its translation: CASRLAGTGARYEQYF.

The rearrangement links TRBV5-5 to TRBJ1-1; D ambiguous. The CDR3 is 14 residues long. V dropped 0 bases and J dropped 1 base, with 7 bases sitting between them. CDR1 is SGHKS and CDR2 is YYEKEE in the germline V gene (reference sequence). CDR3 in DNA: TGTGCCAGCAGCTTGGGCCAGTGGAACACTGAAGCTTTCTTT. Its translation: CASSLGQWNTEAFF.

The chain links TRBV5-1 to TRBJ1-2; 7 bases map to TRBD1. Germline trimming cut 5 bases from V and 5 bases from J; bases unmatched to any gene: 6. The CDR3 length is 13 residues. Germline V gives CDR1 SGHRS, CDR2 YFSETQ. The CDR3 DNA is TGCGCCAGCAGTCGCGACAGGGAATATGGCTACACCTTC. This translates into CASSRDREYGYTF. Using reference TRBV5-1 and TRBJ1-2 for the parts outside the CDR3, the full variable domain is KAGVTQTPRYLIKTRGQQVTLSCSPISGHRSVSWYQQTPGQGLQFLFEYFSETQRNKGNFPGRFSGRQFSNSRSEMNVSTLELGDSALYLCASSRDREYGYTFGSGTRLTVV.

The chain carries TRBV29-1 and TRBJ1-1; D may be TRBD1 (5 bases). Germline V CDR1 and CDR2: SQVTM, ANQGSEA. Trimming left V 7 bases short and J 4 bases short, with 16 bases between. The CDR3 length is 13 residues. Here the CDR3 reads CSGRVREGTEAFF. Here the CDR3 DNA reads TGCAGCGGCCGTGTCAGGGAGGGCACTGAAGCTTTCTTT. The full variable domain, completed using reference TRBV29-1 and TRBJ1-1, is SAVISQKPSRDICQRGTSLTIQCQVDSQVTMMFWYRQQPGQSLTLIATANQGSEATYESGFVIDKFPISRPNLTFSTLTVSNMSPEDSSIYLCSGRVREGTEAFFGQGTRLTVV.

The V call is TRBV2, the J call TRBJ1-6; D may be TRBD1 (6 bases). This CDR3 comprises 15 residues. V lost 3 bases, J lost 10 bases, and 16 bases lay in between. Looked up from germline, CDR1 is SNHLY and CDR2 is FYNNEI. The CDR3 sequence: CASSEGTLVGSPLHF. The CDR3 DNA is TGTGCCAGCAGTGAGGGGACACTGGTCGGGTCACCCCTCCACTTT.

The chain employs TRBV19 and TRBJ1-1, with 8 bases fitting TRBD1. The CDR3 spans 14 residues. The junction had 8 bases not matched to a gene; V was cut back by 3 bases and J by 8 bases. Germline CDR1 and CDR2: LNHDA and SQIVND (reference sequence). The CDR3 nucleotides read TGTGCCAGTAGTATTAGGACAGGGCTCGCGGAAGCTTTCTTT. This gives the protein CASSIRTGLAEAFF. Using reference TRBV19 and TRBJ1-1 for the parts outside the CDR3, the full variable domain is DGGITQSPKYLFRKEGQNVTLSCEQNLNHDAMYWYRQDPGQGLRLIYYSQIVNDFQKGDIAEGYSVSREKKESFPLTVTSAQKNPTAFYLCASSIRTGLAEAFFGQGTRLTVV.

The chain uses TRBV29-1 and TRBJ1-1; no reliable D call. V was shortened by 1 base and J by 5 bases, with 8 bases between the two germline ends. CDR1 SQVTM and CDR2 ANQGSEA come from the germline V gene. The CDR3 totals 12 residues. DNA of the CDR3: TGCAGCGTTGAAGCCCTAAAAACTGAAGCTTTCTTT. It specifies CSVEALKTEAFF. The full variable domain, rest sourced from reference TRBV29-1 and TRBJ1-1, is SAVISQKPSRDICQRGTSLTIQCQVDSQVTMMFWYRQQPGQSLTLIATANQGSEATYESGFVIDKFPISRPNLTFSTLTVSNMSPEDSSIYLCSVEALKTEAFFGQGTRLTVV.

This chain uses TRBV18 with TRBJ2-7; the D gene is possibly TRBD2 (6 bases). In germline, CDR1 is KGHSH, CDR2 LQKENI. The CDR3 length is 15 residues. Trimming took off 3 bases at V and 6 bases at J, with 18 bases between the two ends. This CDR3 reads CASSPLDTGGSEQYF. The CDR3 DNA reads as TGTGCCAGCTCACCTTTGGACACCGGGGGTTCCGAGCAGTACTTC.

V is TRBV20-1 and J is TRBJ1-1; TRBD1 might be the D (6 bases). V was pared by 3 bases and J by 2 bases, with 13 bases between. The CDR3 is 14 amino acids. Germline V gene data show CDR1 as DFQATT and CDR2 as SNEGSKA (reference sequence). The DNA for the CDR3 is TGCAGTGCTAGTCCACAGGGTACAAACACTGAAGCTTTCTTT. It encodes CSASPQGTNTEAFF.

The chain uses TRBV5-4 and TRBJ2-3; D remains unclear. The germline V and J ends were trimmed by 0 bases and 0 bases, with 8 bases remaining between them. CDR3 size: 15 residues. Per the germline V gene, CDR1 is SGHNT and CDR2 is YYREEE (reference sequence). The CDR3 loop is CASSLAKTSTDTQYF. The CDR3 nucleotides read TGTGCCAGCAGCTTGGCCAAGACTAGCACAGATACGCAGTATTTT.

The CDR3 loop reads CASNPRLYGYTF. The DNA for the CDR3 is TGTGCCAGCAACCCTAGGCTATATGGCTACACCTTC. The chain recombines TRBV7-2 with TRBJ1-2; D is uncertain. V was cut by 7 bases and J by 5 bases, with 11 bases left in between. Germline assignment: CDR1 SGHTA and CDR2 FQGNSA. This CDR3 spans 12 amino acids.

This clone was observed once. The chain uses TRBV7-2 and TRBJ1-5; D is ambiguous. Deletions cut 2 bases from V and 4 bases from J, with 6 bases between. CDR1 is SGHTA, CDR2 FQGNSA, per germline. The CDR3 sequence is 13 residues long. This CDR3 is CASSLWENQPQHF. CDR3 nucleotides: TGTGCCAGCAGCTTATGGGAGAATCAGCCCCAGCATTTT.

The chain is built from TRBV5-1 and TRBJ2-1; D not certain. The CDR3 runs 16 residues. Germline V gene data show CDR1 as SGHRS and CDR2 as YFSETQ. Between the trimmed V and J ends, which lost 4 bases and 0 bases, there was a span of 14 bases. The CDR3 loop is CASSPLLLSSYNEQFF. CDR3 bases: TGCGCCAGCAGCCCCCTTTTACTGAGCTCCTACAATGAGCAGTTCTTC.

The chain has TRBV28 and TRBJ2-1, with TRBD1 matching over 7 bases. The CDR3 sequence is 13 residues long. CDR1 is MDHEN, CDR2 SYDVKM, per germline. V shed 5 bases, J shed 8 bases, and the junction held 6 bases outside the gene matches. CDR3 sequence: CASSQQGTDEQFF. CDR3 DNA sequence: TGTGCCAGCAGTCAACAGGGGACGGATGAGCAGTTCTTC.

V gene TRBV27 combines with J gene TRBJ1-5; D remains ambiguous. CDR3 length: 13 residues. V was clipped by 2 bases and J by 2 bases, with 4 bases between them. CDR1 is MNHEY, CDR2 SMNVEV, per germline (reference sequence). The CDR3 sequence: CASSLGRNQPQHF. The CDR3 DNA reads TGTGCCAGCAGTTTAGGGCGCAATCAGCCCCAGCATTTT.

CDR3 DNA sequence: TGCGCCAGCAGCTTGACCACAGCAAATTCACCCCTCCACTTT. This encodes CASSLTTANSPLHF. The rearrangement links TRBV5-1 to TRBJ1-6; D is undetermined. This CDR3 is built from 14 residues. Germline-derived CDR1 and CDR2 are SGHRS and YFSETQ. Trimming cost V 1 base and J 7 bases, with 9 bases left between them.

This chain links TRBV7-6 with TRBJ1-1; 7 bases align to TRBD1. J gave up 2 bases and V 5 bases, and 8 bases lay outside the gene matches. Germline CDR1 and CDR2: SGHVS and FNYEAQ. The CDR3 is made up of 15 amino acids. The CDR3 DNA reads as TGTGCCAGCAGCGGAGGGACAGCGATAAACACTGAAGCTTTCTTT. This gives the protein CASSGGTAINTEAFF.

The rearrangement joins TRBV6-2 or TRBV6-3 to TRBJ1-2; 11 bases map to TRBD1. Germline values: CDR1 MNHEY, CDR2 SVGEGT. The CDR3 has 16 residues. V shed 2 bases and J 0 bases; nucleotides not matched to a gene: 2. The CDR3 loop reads CASSYPGQGANYGYTF. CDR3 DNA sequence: TGTGCCAGCAGTTACCCGGGACAGGGGGCTAACTATGGCTACACCTTC.

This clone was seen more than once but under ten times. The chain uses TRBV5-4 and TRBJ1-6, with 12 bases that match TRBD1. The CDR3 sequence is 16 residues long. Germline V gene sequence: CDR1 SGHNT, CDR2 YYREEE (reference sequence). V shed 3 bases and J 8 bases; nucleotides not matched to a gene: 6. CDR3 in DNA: TGTGCCAGCAGCTCTAGGGGGACAGGGGGCGATTCACCCCTCCACTTT. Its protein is CASSSRGTGGDSPLHF.

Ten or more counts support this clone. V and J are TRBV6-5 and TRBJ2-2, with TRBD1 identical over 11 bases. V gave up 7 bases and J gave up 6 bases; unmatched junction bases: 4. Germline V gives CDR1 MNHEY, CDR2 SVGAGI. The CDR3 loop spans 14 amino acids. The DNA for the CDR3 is TGTGCCAGCAATAGGGGACAGGGGGCCGGGGAGCTGTTTTTT. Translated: CASNRGQGAGELFF.

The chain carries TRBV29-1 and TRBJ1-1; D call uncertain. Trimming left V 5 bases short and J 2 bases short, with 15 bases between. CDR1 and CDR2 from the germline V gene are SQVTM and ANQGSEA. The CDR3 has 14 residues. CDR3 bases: TGCAGCGTTTTTCGCACACCGAAAAACACTGAAGCTTTCTTT. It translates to CSVFRTPKNTEAFF.

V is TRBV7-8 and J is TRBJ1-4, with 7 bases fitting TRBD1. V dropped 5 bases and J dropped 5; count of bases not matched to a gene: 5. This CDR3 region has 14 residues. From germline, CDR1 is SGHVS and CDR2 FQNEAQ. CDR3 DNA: TGTGCCAGCAGCCGGGGACAGCTGAATGAAAAACTGTTTTTT. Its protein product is CASSRGQLNEKLFF.

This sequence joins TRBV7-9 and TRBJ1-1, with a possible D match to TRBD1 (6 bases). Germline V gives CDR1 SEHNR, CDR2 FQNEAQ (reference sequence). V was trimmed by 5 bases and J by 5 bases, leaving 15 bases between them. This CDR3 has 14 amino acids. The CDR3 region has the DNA TGTGCCAGCAGCCCGCAGGGGTCGGGTACTGAAGCTTTCTTT. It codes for CASSPQGSGTEAFF.

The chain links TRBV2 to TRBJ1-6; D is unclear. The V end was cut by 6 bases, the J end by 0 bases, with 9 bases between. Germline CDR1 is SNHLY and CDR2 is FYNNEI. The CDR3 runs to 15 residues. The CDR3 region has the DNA TGTGCCAGCAGAAGACTGAGCTCCTATAATTCACCCCTCCACTTT. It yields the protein CASRRLSSYNSPLHF.

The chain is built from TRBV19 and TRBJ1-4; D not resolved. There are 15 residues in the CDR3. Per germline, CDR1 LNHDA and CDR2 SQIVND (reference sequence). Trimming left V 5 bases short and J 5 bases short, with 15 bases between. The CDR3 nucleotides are TGTGCCAGTAGTGCCTCGTGGACTATGAATGAAAAACTGTTTTTT. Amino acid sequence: CASSASWTMNEKLFF.

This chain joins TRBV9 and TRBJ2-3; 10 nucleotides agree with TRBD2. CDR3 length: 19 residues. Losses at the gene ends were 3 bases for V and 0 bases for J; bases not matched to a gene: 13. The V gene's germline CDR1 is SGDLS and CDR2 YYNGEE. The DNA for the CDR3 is TGTGCCAGCAGCGGCGGGACTAGCGCGCCCCTCTCTAGCACAGATACGCAGTATTTT. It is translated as CASSGGTSAPLSSTDTQYF.